The present TCR beta chain was sequenced within a study of blood T cell repertoires in COVID-19. It was during active infection that Seattle patients were enrolled and then longitudinally followed. This CDR3 region has 12 residues. V was cut by 8 bases and J by 1 base, with 8 bases left in between. CDR1 and CDR2 from the germline V gene are MGHDK and SYGVNS. The table came from immunoSEQ multiplex PCR; TCRdb's copy has only in-frame clones and leaves some out. The table records 250,000 to 400,000 clones, roughly nine tenths of them present only once. Sequencing was done on a sample of peripheral blood. The clonotype comes from a woman in her 30s with COVID-19, enrolled during active disease. The genes are TRBV25-1 and TRBJ1-2, with D unclear. CDR3 loop: CASAINNYGYTF. In DNA form, the CDR3 reads TGTGCCAGCGCGATCAATAACTATGGCTACACCTTC.